These T cell receptor beta chains were read from a single sample in a study of CD8 T cells in Susac syndrome. TCRdb passed the immunoSEQ multiplex PCR reads through MiXCR, listing each CDR3 protein once. The sample has about 100,000 distinct CDR3 sequences, 95% seen once; the top ten hold 0.25% to 0.35%. The sequencing sample was made of CD8+ T cells from PBMCs. The source is a human donor with Susac syndrome. CDR3s include the opening cysteine and the closing phenylalanine or tryptophan. Fields, in order: J gene, V gene, CDR3 protein.

J gene: TRBJ2-3; V gene: TRBV27; CDR3 protein: CASSSSTRDTQYF
J gene: TRBJ2-4; V gene: TRBV9; CDR3 protein: CASSPGQGAKNIQYF
J gene: TRBJ2-3; V gene: TRBV13; CDR3 protein: CASSPENTDTQYF
J gene: TRBJ2-7; V gene: TRBV2; CDR3 protein: CASSSGQGREQYF
J gene: TRBJ2-1; V gene: TRBV14; CDR3 protein: CASSHIGRHSYNEQFF
J gene: TRBJ1-2; V gene: TRBV23-1; CDR3 protein: CASSQSTQDRPFGYTF
J gene: TRBJ1-4; V gene: TRBV29-1; CDR3 protein: CSAVSPDEKLFF
J gene: TRBJ1-2; V gene: TRBV12-3/TRBV12-4; CDR3 protein: CAILRWVDGYTF
J gene: TRBJ2-5; V gene: TRBV2; CDR3 protein: CASTGGGETQYF
J gene: TRBJ1-6; V gene: TRBV5-1; CDR3 protein: CASSPGTEYNSPLHF
J gene: TRBJ2-5; V gene: TRBV28; CDR3 protein: CASSRISGTQYF
J gene: TRBJ1-5; V gene: TRBV2; CDR3 protein: CASSDTGQGNQPQHF
J gene: TRBJ2-1; V gene: TRBV4-1; CDR3 protein: CASSYPGVYNEQFF
J gene: TRBJ2-7; V gene: TRBV13; CDR3 protein: CASSSGTSGTPTKQYF
J gene: TRBJ2-7; V gene: TRBV7-2; CDR3 protein: CASSLTGLVAGMSYEQYF
J gene: TRBJ2-1; V gene: TRBV7-2; CDR3 protein: CASSYLPGSSYNEQFF
J gene: TRBJ2-3; V gene: TRBV6-2/TRBV6-3; CDR3 protein: CASRLFQGASTDTQYF
J gene: TRBJ2-3; V gene: TRBV15; CDR3 protein: CATSRDPLTDTQYF
J gene: TRBJ2-1; V gene: TRBV5-1; CDR3 protein: CASPGGPGGNEQFF
J gene: TRBJ1-6; V gene: TRBV6-5; CDR3 protein: CASTIRSSYNSPLHF
J gene: TRBJ2-7; V gene: TRBV4-2; CDR3 protein: CASSQDGQGTNEQYF
J gene: TRBJ2-1; V gene: TRBV29-1; CDR3 protein: CSVEDQGFAYNEQFF
J gene: TRBJ1-1; V gene: TRBV20-1; CDR3 protein: CSARDSRDTEAFF
J gene: TRBJ2-4; V gene: TRBV2; CDR3 protein: CASTPGLAGGPTKNIQYF
J gene: TRBJ1-1; V gene: TRBV28; CDR3 protein: CASSLLGGNTEAFF
J gene: TRBJ2-1; V gene: TRBV25-1; CDR3 protein: CASNWRGSEQFF
J gene: TRBJ2-4; V gene: TRBV7-3; CDR3 protein: CASSPRLTREVNIQYF
J gene: TRBJ2-1; V gene: TRBV24-1; CDR3 protein: CATSDPGPRGNEQFF
J gene: TRBJ2-1; V gene: TRBV9; CDR3 protein: CASSVFEGATDEQFF
J gene: TRBJ1-1; V gene: TRBV12-3/TRBV12-4; CDR3 protein: CASGDRNMNTEAFF
J gene: TRBJ2-1; V gene: TRBV7-9; CDR3 protein: CASSPRQERGNEQFF
J gene: TRBJ1-2; V gene: TRBV29-1; CDR3 protein: CSVLEVAGQGLDYGYTF
J gene: TRBJ2-1; V gene: TRBV7-6; CDR3 protein: CASSLAGTQNEQFF
J gene: TRBJ2-5; V gene: TRBV23-1; CDR3 protein: CASSEPTGPQYQETQYF
J gene: TRBJ2-7; V gene: TRBV27; CDR3 protein: CASSPPTSGKYEQYF
J gene: TRBJ2-3; V gene: TRBV24-1; CDR3 protein: CATSDTRLASTDTQYF
J gene: TRBJ1-1; V gene: TRBV10-2; CDR3 protein: CASSGGGTEAFF
J gene: TRBJ2-3; V gene: TRBV7-9; CDR3 protein: CASSLRPLLLPQPTDTQYF
J gene: TRBJ1-5; V gene: TRBV11-3; CDR3 protein: CASSFRDAYSNQPQHF
J gene: TRBJ2-5; V gene: TRBV15; CDR3 protein: CATSRDWGGETQYF
J gene: TRBJ2-3; V gene: TRBV7-9; CDR3 protein: CASTFPLQGQGLSDTQYF
J gene: TRBJ2-4; V gene: TRBV24-1; CDR3 protein: CATNNGRVAKNIQYF
J gene: TRBJ1-2; V gene: TRBV6-5; CDR3 protein: CASSSDRERGGYTF
J gene: TRBJ2-7; V gene: TRBV2; CDR3 protein: CATRDSQFPYEQYF